This TCR beta chain was retrieved from a study of T cell responses to AZD1222 COVID-19 vaccine. Notes on the study in general: Reportedly, close to half of spike-specific TCRs are directed against unmutated variant regions. Dominant at 160-218 and 743-854, vaccine-associated CD4 TCRs also spanned spike. The donor group comprised mostly white British people and more females; the analysis possibly underestimated clonal diversity.

Per germline, CDR1 SGHTA and CDR2 FQGNSA. CDR3 length: 14 residues. V gave up 4 bases and J gave up 6 bases; unmatched junction bases: 8. Method: immunoSEQ multiplex PCR; TCRdb's copy keeps in-frame clones and lacks some. Among around 99,000 clones listed, about 90% were seen once. Concerning this clone: What it binds is unknown.

The sequencing here drew on peripheral blood, taken 28 days after the second AZD1222 dose. V usage is TRBV7-2 and J usage is TRBJ1-2; 7 bases line up with TRBD1. The origin of this receptor is an adult who received the AZD1222 COVID-19 vaccine. The CDR3 region is CASSSRRQGDGYTF. The CDR3 nucleotides are TGTGCCAGCAGCTCCAGAAGACAGGGAGATGGCTACACCTTC.